This T cell receptor beta chain was obtained from a study of T cells in Graves' hyperthyroidism and ophthalmopathy. Study results and caveats: Researchers report that a 13 V-J model separated ophthalmopathy from stable hyperthyroidism.

Germline values: CDR1 KGHSH, CDR2 LQKENI. Trimming removed 3 bases from V and 5 bases from J, with 17 bases in between. The CDR3 is 15 residues long. Amplification of TCR beta CDR3 regions used RNA as the template. TCR CDR3 regions were first amplified by RT-PCR with HTBI primers. Each CDR3 protein gets one entry after TCRdb re-called the multiplex PCR reads with MiXCR. The repertoire holds 600,000 or so distinct CDR3 sequences, with under 20% as singletons. This clonotype was counted between two and nine times. Its antigen is still unknown. J is TRBJ2-7 and V is TRBV18; D is perhaps TRBD1 or TRBD2 (5 bases each). The sequenced sample was blood. The clonotype comes from a woman aged 30 to 39 with Graves' hyperthyroidism. The CDR3 loop reads CASSPGTRGIDEQYF. Written as DNA, the CDR3 is TGTGCCAGCTCACCGGGCACTAGGGGTATTGACGAGCAGTACTTC. Combining the CDR3 with reference TRBV18 and TRBJ2-7 gives the whole variable domain NAGVMQNPRHLVRRRGQEARLRCSPMKGHSHVYWYRQLPEEGLKFMVYLQKENIIDESGMPKERFSAEFPKEGPSILRIQQVVRGDSAAYFCASSPGTRGIDEQYFGPGTRLTVT.